This T cell receptor beta chain was documented in a study of T cell changes during pregnancy in multiple sclerosis. From germline, CDR1 is SEHNR and CDR2 FQNEAQ (reference sequence). V shed 0 bases and J shed 10 bases, with 13 bases lying between them. This CDR3 is built from 15 residues. Method: immunoSEQ multiplex PCR; TCRdb's copy keeps in-frame clones and lacks some. Of about 42,000 clones in the sample, 84% were seen once. Sequencing was performed on CD4+ T cells from peripheral blood mononuclear cells, taken before pregnancy. This rearrangement joins TRBV7-9 to TRBJ1-6; D is ambiguous. This sequence originates from a female donor with multiple sclerosis, enrolled in a pregnancy study. The CDR3 nucleotides are TGTGCCAGCAGCTTAGCGGTGGGAGAAGGGTCACCCCTCCACTTT. This codes for CASSLAVGEGSPLHF.